The entry below describes one T cell receptor beta chain. These data originate in a study of blood T cell repertoires in COVID-19. Study-level background: There were acute and convalescent COVID-19 samples, and they came from the United States, Italy and Spain. Sources were T cells, B-cell-depleted T cells, or PBMCs; the material itself was cDNA or gDNA.

Per germline, CDR1 MNHEY and CDR2 SVGAGI. The V and J ends lost 3 bases and 1 base respectively, with 9 bases between them. CDR3 length: 14 residues. Study processing details: Counts of nucleated cells, estimated from reference gene primer amplification, were obtained. The repertoire was sequenced with immunoSEQ multiplex PCR; TCRdb's copy has only in-frame clones and lacks some. From that table come the V and J calls and clone size; the DNA was used to work out D and trimming. Of about 230,000 clones listed, approximately 80% are singletons. The source material was peripheral blood. The chain couples TRBV6-5 to TRBJ2-5, with D unclear. The TCR comes from a woman between 45 and 65 years old with acute or convalescent COVID-19. The CDR3 protein is CASSYGVGQETQYF. The DNA for the CDR3 is TGTGCCAGCAGTTATGGAGTTGGCCAAGAGACCCAGTACTTC.